The entry that follows covers one TCR beta chain sequence. This entry comes from a study of T-cell reconstitution after alpha-beta-depleted transplantation in children. Germline V lookup: CDR1 SQVTM, CDR2 ANQGSEA. This CDR3 region has 14 residues. V gave up 7 bases and J gave up 0 bases, with 13 bases separating them. The TCRbeta library was prepared with unique molecular identifiers. TCRdb itself ran the PCR reads through MiXCR, one entry per CDR3 protein. The data show some 530,000 distinct CDR3 sequences, around 12% seen once. The clonotype comes from a human donor who donated a stem cell graft to a child with combined immunodeficiency. Sequences were derived from PBMCs from the stem cell graft donor, sampled from the stem cell graft. The V and J genes are TRBV29-1 and TRBJ2-1, with D tentatively TRBD2 (6 bases). The CDR3 protein is CSGAGGSSYNEQFF. CDR3 nucleotide sequence: TGCAGCGGGGCTGGGGGGAGCTCCTACAATGAGCAGTTCTTC.